The TCR beta chain described here comes from a study of blood T cell repertoires in COVID-19 (TCRdb year 2020). At the level of the whole study: Samples from collaborators originated in the United States, Italy and Spain and spanned both the acute and convalescent phases of COVID-19. Subjects who had been exposed to COVID-19, were actively infected with it, or had recovered from it provided the deeply sampled blood TCRbeta repertoires that made up the dataset. Samples came from the ongoing ImmuneRACE study (first 160 participants) plus 1,254 subjects from 6 global collaborators. A freely available public database, intended as a resource for researchers studying the immune response to SARS-CoV-2, is where the repertoires were released. Where HLA class I and class II types were available, the types were taken from metadata supplied by the sample provider, not from assay-based typing. Sample metadata almost always included a de-identified subject ID, COVID-19 status, age in years and sex. The prospective study material was composed of cDNA or gDNA derived from T cells, B-cell-depleted T cells, or PBMCs.

Notes on this clone: Its antigen is unknown. Base qualities are not provided; no much larger clone lies one nucleotide away.

The CDR3 starts with the cysteine, ends with the phenylalanine, and has 23 residues. The sequence is cut down to CDR3 DNA, 69 bases in frame from base 1. The germline V gene encodes CDR1 LGHNA and CDR2 YNFKEQ. V and J are truncated by 0 bases and 0 bases respectively, leaving an intervening sequence of 30 bases. Findings and caveats that apply to the study as a whole: Clinical and demographic metadata were provided uncurated, with the amount varying by source and participant.

The immunoSEQ Assay, a bias-controlled multiplex PCR, was used to amplify TCRbeta CDR3 regions from genomic DNA. As for the authors' bioinformatics: Within the assay, amplification of reference gene primers was used to estimate how many nucleated cells each sample contained. To quantify the absolute abundance of each unique TCRbeta CDR3 rearrangement, sequence reads were collapsed and filtered. For each sample, productive Simpson clonality was calculated by taking the square root of Simpson's diversity index across productive rearrangements. Imported from immuneACCESS, the table was reduced by TCRdb to in-frame sequences with V and J called. These copies leave out some clones; in studies compared against another copy, an unresolved V gene accounts for under half, and the cause of the remainder is not known. V and J calls and clone size follow that table, whereas D and trimming were derived from the DNA. The sample profile shows about 300,000 clones; around four fifths of them were found once. Approximately 1.1% of the sample belongs to the ten largest clones.

Whole blood was collected in K2EDTA tubes by collaborating institutions according to the institutions' own protocols. For TCRbeta analysis, collaborator samples were shipped as frozen whole blood, as isolated PBMCs, or as DNA extracted from either sample type. The rearranged chain carries TRBV4-2 and TRBJ2-1; the D gene is perhaps TRBD2, on 8 matching bases. Sequencing input: peripheral blood. This TCR was sampled from a woman in her 50s with acute or convalescent COVID-19. For the CDR3, the sequence is CASSQDLRQGLTSGHFSYNEQFF. The DNA reads as follows: TGTGCCAGCAGCCAAGACCTGAGACAGGGCCTAACTAGCGGTCACTTCTCCTACAATGAGCAGTTCTTC.